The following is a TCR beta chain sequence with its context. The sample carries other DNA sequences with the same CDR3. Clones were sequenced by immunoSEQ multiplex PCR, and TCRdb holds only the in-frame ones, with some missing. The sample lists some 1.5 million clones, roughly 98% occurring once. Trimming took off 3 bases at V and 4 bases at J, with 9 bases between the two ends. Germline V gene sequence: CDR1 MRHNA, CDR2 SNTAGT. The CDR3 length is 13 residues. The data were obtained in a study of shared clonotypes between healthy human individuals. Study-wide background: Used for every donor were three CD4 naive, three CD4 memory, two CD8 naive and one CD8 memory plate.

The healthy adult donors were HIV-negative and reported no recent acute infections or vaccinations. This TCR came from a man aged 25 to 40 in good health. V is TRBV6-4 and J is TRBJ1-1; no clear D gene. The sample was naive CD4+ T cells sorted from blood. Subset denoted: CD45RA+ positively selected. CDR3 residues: CASSEARGTEAFF. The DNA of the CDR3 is TGTGCCAGCAGTGAGGCCCGAGGCACTGAAGCTTTCTTT.